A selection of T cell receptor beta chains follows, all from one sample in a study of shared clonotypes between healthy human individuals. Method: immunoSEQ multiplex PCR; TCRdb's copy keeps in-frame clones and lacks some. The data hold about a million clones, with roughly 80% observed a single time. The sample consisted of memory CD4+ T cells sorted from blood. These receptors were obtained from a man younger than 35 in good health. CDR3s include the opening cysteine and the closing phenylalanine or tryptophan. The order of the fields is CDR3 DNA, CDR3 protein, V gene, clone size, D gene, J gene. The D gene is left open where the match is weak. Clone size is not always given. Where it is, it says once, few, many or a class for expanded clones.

TGTGCCAGCAGCCCCGAGGGGACAGTTCGGGGGCCCCTCCACTTT	CASSPEGTVRGPLHF	TRBV6-6	.	TRBD1	TRBJ1-6
TGTGCTAGCAGCTCCGGCCCAGGGGGCAATGAGCAGTTCTTC	CASSSGPGGNEQFF	TRBV7-7	many	TRBD1	TRBJ2-1
TGCGCCAGCAGGGAGAATAGGGGCAATCAGCCCCAGCATTTT	CASRENRGNQPQHF	TRBV4-1	once	.	TRBJ1-5
TGTGCTAGTGGGTCCTTAGCGGGGGGGGCTGATGAGCAGTTCTTC	CASGSLAGGADEQFF	TRBV12-5	.	TRBD2	TRBJ2-1
TGTGCCAGCAGCTTGGGACAGGGGACGTCCTATAATTCACCCCTCCACTTT	CASSLGQGTSYNSPLHF	TRBV7-8	.	TRBD1	TRBJ1-6
TGTGCCAGCAGCTCGGACACGACCCGGGAGCAGTACTTC	CASSSDTTREQYF	TRBV11-2	.	.	TRBJ2-7
TGTGCCACCAGAATGGGACTAGAGGCAGATACGCAGTATTTT	CATRMGLEADTQYF	TRBV15	.	TRBD2	TRBJ2-3
TGTGCCAGCAGCCCCTGGGACTTTTCTGGGGCCAACGTCCTGACTTTC	CASSPWDFSGANVLTF	TRBV11-2	few	.	TRBJ2-6
TGCGCCAGCAGCTTAGGGGGGGCCAGCTACGAGCAGTACTTC	CASSLGGASYEQYF	TRBV5-1	.	.	TRBJ2-7
TGTGCCAGCAGCTTAGGGGGGACAGGGCACTACGAGCAGTACTTC	CASSLGGTGHYEQYF	TRBV7-2	.	TRBD1	TRBJ2-7
TGCGCCAGCAGCCCTCAGGGAGGAAACACCATATATTTT	CASSPQGGNTIYF	TRBV4-3	.	.	TRBJ1-3
TGTGCCAGCAGCCTCCGACGGACAGATACGCAGTATTTT	CASSLRRTDTQYF	TRBV11-2	.	.	TRBJ2-3
TGTGCCAGCAGCTCCCAACAGGGGTTTACTGAAGCTTTCTTT	CASSSQQGFTEAFF	TRBV7-9	.	TRBD1	TRBJ1-1
TGTGCCAGCAGCTTAGGTCCGGGACAGGGGTATCAGCCCCAGCATTTT	CASSLGPGQGYQPQHF	TRBV7-2	.	TRBD1	TRBJ1-5
TGTGCCAGCAGCCTACTAATCGGGGGGATAGGGAGAGACTATGGCTACACCTTC	CASSLLIGGIGRDYGYTF	TRBV7-6	.	.	TRBJ1-2
TGCGCCAGCAGCCAAGGTCCGCTAGCGGGAGTCTTCTGGTCGGCAGATACGCAGTATTTT	CASSQGPLAGVFWSADTQYF	TRBV4-1	.	TRBD2	TRBJ2-3
TGCGCCAGCAGCTTGAGTCAGGGCTACGAGCAGTACTTC	CASSLSQGYEQYF	TRBV4-1	.	.	TRBJ2-7
TGTGCCAGCAGCTTGGAGACAGCTAATGAAAAACTGTTTTTT	CASSLETANEKLFF	TRBV7-2	.	.	TRBJ1-4
TGTGCCAGCAGGATAGGAACAGGGCTAACTGAAGCTTTCTTT	CASRIGTGLTEAFF	TRBV4-2	few	.	TRBJ1-1
TGTGCCAGCAGTTTAAGCTGGACGGCAACTAATGAAAAACTGTTTTTT	CASSLSWTATNEKLFF	TRBV6-5	.	.	TRBJ1-4
TGCGCCAGCAGCTTGGCAGGAGCGGGGCTCTACACAGATACGCAGTATTTT	CASSLAGAGLYTDTQYF	TRBV5-1	.	TRBD2	TRBJ2-3
TGTGCCAGCAAGGTGGGCAATGGCAATCAGCCCCAGCATTTT	CASKVGNGNQPQHF	TRBV2	.	.	TRBJ1-5
TGTGCCAGCTCTCCGAATCCTACAGGACAGGGAGGAGATACGCAGTATTTT	CASSPNPTGQGGDTQYF	TRBV18	.	TRBD1	TRBJ2-3
TGTGCCAGCAGCTTGGGACAGGGACAATCAAATTCACCCCTCCACTTT	CASSLGQGQSNSPLHF	TRBV5-4	.	TRBD1	TRBJ1-6
TGTGCCAGCAGCTTGGGGGCCTACTCCTATAATTCACCCCTCCACTTT	CASSLGAYSYNSPLHF	TRBV5-5	.	.	TRBJ1-6
TGTGCCAGCACGTGGGGGATAAACACCGGGGAGCTGTTTTTT	CASTWGINTGELFF	TRBV27	.	.	TRBJ2-2